This is a list of T cell receptor beta chains from one sample in a study of neurological immune-mediated disorders. MiXCR was run by TCRdb on the 5' RACE reads, yielding one entry per CDR3 protein. The sample carries 55,000 to 70,000 distinct CDR3 sequences, more than 9.5% recorded once. Sequencing used PBMCs. Every receptor here comes from a man aged 60 to 75 in good health. CDR3s include the opening cysteine and the closing phenylalanine or tryptophan. D genes are given only for firm matches. Not every row has a clone size; where given, it reads once, few, many or a size class.

clone_size: many; v_call: TRBV20-1; d_call: .; j_call: TRBJ1-1; cdr3_aa: CSASHTGDTEAFF; cdr3_nt: TGCAGTGCTAGTCACACCGGGGACACTGAAGCTTTCTTT
clone_size: many; v_call: TRBV7-2; d_call: .; j_call: TRBJ1-5; cdr3_aa: CASSLNGINQPQHF; cdr3_nt: TGTGCCAGCAGTTTGAATGGGATAAATCAGCCCCAGCATTTT
clone_size: many; v_call: TRBV5-1; d_call: TRBD2; j_call: TRBJ2-6; cdr3_aa: CASGGGGNSGANVLTF; cdr3_nt: TGCGCCAGCGGCGGCGGGGGGAACTCTGGGGCCAACGTCCTGACTTTC
clone_size: many; v_call: TRBV12-3/TRBV12-4; d_call: TRBD1; j_call: TRBJ1-5; cdr3_aa: CASKDRGNQPQHF; cdr3_nt: TGTGCCAGTAAGGACAGGGGTAATCAGCCCCAGCATTTT
clone_size: .; v_call: TRBV9; d_call: .; j_call: TRBJ2-5; cdr3_aa: CASSVGPSETQYF; cdr3_nt: TGTGCCAGCAGCGTAGGGCCATCGGAGACCCAGTACTTC
clone_size: .; v_call: TRBV20-1; d_call: .; j_call: TRBJ2-7; cdr3_aa: CSARDRWCPVSEQYF; cdr3_nt: TGCAGTGCTAGAGATAGGTGGTGCCCTGTTTCCGAGCAGTACTTC
clone_size: few; v_call: TRBV29-1; d_call: TRBD2; j_call: TRBJ2-1; cdr3_aa: CSVVDWVAGGWDEQFF; cdr3_nt: TGCAGCGTTGTGGATTGGGTAGCGGGAGGATGGGATGAGCAGTTCTTC
clone_size: many; v_call: TRBV20-1; d_call: TRBD1; j_call: TRBJ1-5; cdr3_aa: CSASDREYQPQHF; cdr3_nt: TGCAGTGCTAGTGACAGGGAGTATCAGCCCCAGCATTTT
clone_size: many; v_call: TRBV3-1; d_call: .; j_call: TRBJ2-7; cdr3_aa: CASSFGGVNEQYF; cdr3_nt: TGTGCCAGCAGCTTCGGCGGGGTTAACGAGCAGTACTTC
clone_size: many; v_call: TRBV12-3/TRBV12-4; d_call: .; j_call: TRBJ2-2; cdr3_aa: CASSPRTVGSGELFF; cdr3_nt: TGTGCCAGCAGTCCGCGGACAGTCGGCTCCGGGGAGCTGTTTTTT
clone_size: many; v_call: TRBV14; d_call: TRBD1; j_call: TRBJ2-1; cdr3_aa: CASSYAPRTGKGNEQFF; cdr3_nt: TGTGCCAGCAGCTACGCCCCCCGGACAGGAAAGGGAAATGAGCAGTTCTTC
clone_size: many; v_call: TRBV5-1; d_call: TRBD1; j_call: TRBJ2-2; cdr3_aa: CASGRTGGTGELFF; cdr3_nt: TGCGCCAGCGGCCGGACAGGGGGGACCGGGGAGCTGTTTTTT
clone_size: many; v_call: TRBV4-3; d_call: .; j_call: TRBJ1-1; cdr3_aa: CASSQVQSVGTEAFF; cdr3_nt: TGCGCCAGCAGCCAAGTGCAAAGTGTCGGCACTGAAGCTTTCTTT
clone_size: many; v_call: TRBV12-3/TRBV12-4; d_call: .; j_call: TRBJ1-1; cdr3_aa: CASIVWGRGVGTEAFF; cdr3_nt: TGTGCCAGCATCGTTTGGGGAAGAGGGGTAGGTACTGAAGCTTTCTTT
clone_size: many; v_call: TRBV18; d_call: .; j_call: TRBJ1-1; cdr3_aa: CASSPKEGGTEAFF; cdr3_nt: TGTGCCAGCTCACCAAAGGAGGGAGGGACTGAAGCTTTCTTT
clone_size: many; v_call: TRBV7-2; d_call: .; j_call: TRBJ2-5; cdr3_aa: CASSMKGETQYF; cdr3_nt: TGTGCCAGCAGCATGAAAGGGGAGACCCAGTACTTC
clone_size: .; v_call: TRBV19; d_call: .; j_call: TRBJ1-1; cdr3_aa: CASSPPRISMNTEAFF; cdr3_nt: TGTGCCAGTAGTCCCCCGCGGATATCCATGAACACTGAAGCTTTCTTT
clone_size: many; v_call: TRBV20-1; d_call: TRBD2; j_call: TRBJ2-2; cdr3_aa: CSAERNSGGSGELFF; cdr3_nt: TGCAGTGCCGAGCGAAATAGCGGGGGTTCCGGGGAGCTGTTTTTT
clone_size: many; v_call: TRBV7-2; d_call: TRBD2; j_call: TRBJ2-5; cdr3_aa: CASTPGRAQETQYF; cdr3_nt: TGTGCCAGCACCCCCGGGAGGGCGCAAGAGACCCAGTACTTC
clone_size: few; v_call: TRBV5-5; d_call: TRBD2; j_call: TRBJ2-2; cdr3_aa: CASKPGLAGGPTGELFF; cdr3_nt: TGTGCCAGCAAACCGGGACTAGCGGGGGGTCCCACCGGGGAGCTGTTTTTT
clone_size: many; v_call: TRBV20-1; d_call: .; j_call: TRBJ2-1; cdr3_aa: CSAPIPRSLGPLEQFF; cdr3_nt: TGCAGTGCTCCCATTCCCCGGTCTTTAGGGCCCCTTGAGCAGTTCTTC
clone_size: .; v_call: TRBV20-1; d_call: .; j_call: TRBJ2-7; cdr3_aa: CSASLGFRSDQYF; cdr3_nt: TGTAGTGCTTCTCTGGGGTTTAGGAGCGACCAGTACTTC
clone_size: many; v_call: TRBV2; d_call: TRBD1; j_call: TRBJ2-7; cdr3_aa: CASRTPGQVLSEQYF; cdr3_nt: TGTGCCAGCAGAACCCCGGGACAGGTATTGAGCGAGCAGTACTTC
clone_size: many; v_call: TRBV6-5; d_call: TRBD2; j_call: TRBJ2-5; cdr3_aa: CASCPSGGAGETQYF; cdr3_nt: TGTGCCAGCTGCCCTAGCGGGGGGGCCGGGGAGACCCAGTACTTC
clone_size: many; v_call: TRBV5-1; d_call: .; j_call: TRBJ1-3; cdr3_aa: CASSLHPAVTGTSGNTIYF; cdr3_nt: TGCGCCAGCAGCCTCCACCCTGCCGTAACTGGGACATCTGGAAACACCATATATTTT
clone_size: .; v_call: TRBV5-1; d_call: .; j_call: TRBJ2-2; cdr3_aa: CASSPLPTGLNTGELFF; cdr3_nt: TGCGCCAGCAGCCCTCTCCCTACAGGGCTGAACACCGGGGAGCTGTTTTTT
clone_size: many; v_call: TRBV7-2; d_call: .; j_call: TRBJ1-2; cdr3_aa: CASSLEARLGYTF; cdr3_nt: TGTGCCAGCAGCTTAGAGGCCCGGCTTGGCTACACCTTC
clone_size: many; v_call: TRBV7-2; d_call: TRBD1; j_call: TRBJ2-7; cdr3_aa: CASSLEGTGAYEQYF; cdr3_nt: TGTGCCAGCAGCTTAGAAGGGACAGGGGCGTACGAGCAGTACTTC
clone_size: many; v_call: TRBV11-2; d_call: TRBD1; j_call: TRBJ2-1; cdr3_aa: CASSPRWGQGYNEQFF; cdr3_nt: TGTGCCAGCAGCCCTAGGTGGGGACAGGGGTACAATGAGCAGTTCTTC
clone_size: many; v_call: TRBV2; d_call: TRBD2; j_call: TRBJ2-3; cdr3_aa: CASSERGSGTDTQYF; cdr3_nt: TGTGCCAGCAGTGAGCGGGGGTCGGGCACAGATACGCAGTATTTT
clone_size: many; v_call: TRBV20-1; d_call: TRBD1; j_call: TRBJ1-1; cdr3_aa: CSARTLGQISVEAFF; cdr3_nt: TGCAGTGCTAGAACTTTGGGACAGATTTCTGTTGAAGCTTTCTTT
clone_size: many; v_call: TRBV12-3/TRBV12-4; d_call: .; j_call: TRBJ2-2; cdr3_aa: CASTSYRNTGELFF; cdr3_nt: TGTGCCAGCACCTCTTACAGGAACACCGGGGAGCTGTTTTTT
clone_size: many; v_call: TRBV5-1; d_call: .; j_call: TRBJ1-1; cdr3_aa: CASSLVGGQSTEAFF; cdr3_nt: TGCGCCAGCAGCTTGGTTGGGGGGCAGAGCACTGAAGCTTTCTTT
clone_size: many; v_call: TRBV25-1; d_call: TRBD1; j_call: TRBJ1-1; cdr3_aa: CASSEGPTGDTEAFF; cdr3_nt: TGTGCCAGCAGTGAGGGTCCGACAGGGGATACTGAAGCTTTCTTT
clone_size: .; v_call: TRBV7-9; d_call: .; j_call: TRBJ1-1; cdr3_aa: CASSLDGGAAAFF; cdr3_nt: TGTGCCAGCAGCTTAGACGGTGGGGCAGCCGCTTTCTTT
clone_size: .; v_call: TRBV15; d_call: .; j_call: TRBJ2-7; cdr3_aa: CATSREDSSYEQYF; cdr3_nt: TGTGCCACCAGCAGAGAGGACAGCTCCTACGAGCAGTACTTC
clone_size: many; v_call: TRBV20-1; d_call: .; j_call: TRBJ1-1; cdr3_aa: CSATGAENTEAFF; cdr3_nt: TGCAGTGCTACGGGGGCGGAGAACACTGAAGCTTTCTTT
clone_size: many; v_call: TRBV28; d_call: TRBD2; j_call: TRBJ2-1; cdr3_aa: CATAPSSGGYNEQFF; cdr3_nt: TGTGCCACCGCCCCTTCGAGCGGGGGTTACAATGAGCAGTTCTTC
clone_size: many; v_call: TRBV5-1; d_call: TRBD1; j_call: TRBJ1-4; cdr3_aa: CASSSGQGNEKLFF; cdr3_nt: TGCGCCAGCAGCTCCGGACAGGGTAATGAAAAACTGTTTTTT
clone_size: many; v_call: TRBV7-3; d_call: TRBD1; j_call: TRBJ1-1; cdr3_aa: CASSPGGHITEAFF; cdr3_nt: TGTGCCAGCAGCCCAGGGGGCCATATCACTGAAGCTTTCTTT
clone_size: few; v_call: TRBV12-3/TRBV12-4; d_call: .; j_call: TRBJ2-1; cdr3_aa: CASSSRGYEQFF; cdr3_nt: TGTGCCAGCAGTTCGAGAGGCTATGAGCAGTTCTTC
clone_size: many; v_call: TRBV6-6; d_call: .; j_call: TRBJ2-2; cdr3_aa: CASTPDSTEGELFF; cdr3_nt: TGTGCCAGCACCCCGGACAGTACCGAAGGGGAGCTGTTTTTT